This is a list of T cell receptor beta chains from one sample in a study of molecular identifiers for immune sequencing clone quantification. TCRdb analysed the PCR reads with MiXCR anew, one entry per CDR3 protein. The repertoire holds about 510,000 distinct CDR3 sequences, about 20% seen once, with 0.65% to 0.95% in the top ten. The material sequenced was naive CD8+ T cells from blood, with Jurkat cell RNA spiked in. The receptors here all came from a human donor in good health. Some libraries in this study had Jurkat cell RNA spiked in. Each CDR3 is given with its conserved first and last residue. A D gene is named only where the DNA matches it firmly. Part of the rows lack a size; the others show once, few, many or a class for expanded clones.

>TRBJ2-4|TRBV4-3|few|NA
TGCGCCAGCAGCCAAGAGGGCCGGGAATCCAAAAACATTCAGTACTTC
CASSQEGRESKNIQYF
>TRBJ1-2|TRBV5-1|few|NA
TGCGCCAGCAGCTTCTACAGGGCCGATGCCTATGGCTACACCTTC
CASSFYRADAYGYTF
>TRBJ1-1|TRBV2|few|NA
TGTGCCAGCGGTAAGGGGAGCATGAACACTGAAGCTTTCTTT
CASGKGSMNTEAFF
>TRBJ2-2|TRBV4-1|many|NA
TGCGCCAGCAGCCAATCGGACAGACGGGGACCCACCGGGGAGCTGTTTTTT
CASSQSDRRGPTGELFF
>TRBJ2-1|TRBV7-2|many|TRBD1
TGTGCCAGCAGCTCCCGACAGGGTTGGTCCTACAATGAGCAGTTCTTC
CASSSRQGWSYNEQFF
>TRBJ2-3|TRBV4-1|many|NA
TGCGCCAGCAGCCGTCGCCACGTAGATAGGGCAGATACGCAGTATTTT
CASSRRHVDRADTQYF
>TRBJ2-1|TRBV7-7|few|TRBD2
TGTGCTAGCAGCCGAGGGACTAGCCGTCCTCATTCGGATGAGCAGTTCTTC
CASSRGTSRPHSDEQFF
>TRBJ2-1|TRBV2|many|NA
TGTGCCAGCAGACCACCCACGGCCTACAATGAGCAGTTCTTC
CASRPPTAYNEQFF
>TRBJ1-5|TRBV6-2/TRBV6-3|once|TRBD1
TGTGCCAGCACCGGGACAGCAAGCAATCAGCCCCAGCATTTT
CASTGTASNQPQHF
>TRBJ2-7|TRBV20-1|many|TRBD2
TGCAGTGCTAGTAGTACTAGCGAGAGCTCCTACGAGCAGTACTTC
CSASSTSESSYEQYF
>TRBJ2-7|TRBV6-2/TRBV6-3|few|NA
TGTGCCAGCAGTTTACGTTCTCCCGGGGGCTCCTACGAGCAGTACTTC
CASSLRSPGGSYEQYF
>TRBJ1-1|TRBV29-1|NA|TRBD1
TGCAGCGTTGAAAGTTGGAGACAGGGCACTGAAGCTTTCTTT
CSVESWRQGTEAFF